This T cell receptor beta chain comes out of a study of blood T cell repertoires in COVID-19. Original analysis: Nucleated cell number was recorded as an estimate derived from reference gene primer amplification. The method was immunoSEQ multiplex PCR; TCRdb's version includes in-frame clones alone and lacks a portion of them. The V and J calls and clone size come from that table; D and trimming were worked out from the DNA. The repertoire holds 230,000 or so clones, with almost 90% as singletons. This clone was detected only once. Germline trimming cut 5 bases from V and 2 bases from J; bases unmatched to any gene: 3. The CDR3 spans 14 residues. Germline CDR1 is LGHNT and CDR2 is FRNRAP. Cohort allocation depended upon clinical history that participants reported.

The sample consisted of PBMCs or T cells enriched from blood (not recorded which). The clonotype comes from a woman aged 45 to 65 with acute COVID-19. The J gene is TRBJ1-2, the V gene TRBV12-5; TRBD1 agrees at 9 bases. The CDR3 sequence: CASGPGQGNYGYTF. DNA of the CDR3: TGTGCTAGTGGTCCAGGACAGGGGAACTATGGCTACACCTTC.